The present TCR beta chain was sequenced within a study of tumor-infiltrating lymphocytes in glioblastoma multiforme. TCRB libraries came from RNA via three nested multiplex PCR rounds. TCRdb recomputed calls from the multiplex PCR reads with MiXCR, one row per CDR3 protein. The sample includes 25,000 to 35,000 distinct CDR3 sequences, under 70% seen only once; the top ten take around 34%. This CDR3 is 15 amino acids long. CDR1 MNHEY and CDR2 SVGAGI come from the germline V gene. On this clonotype itself: At one boundary the junction diverges from the germline segment, which might be a read error.

The sequenced material came from brain tumor tissue. This clonotype originated in a male donor with glioblastoma. The chain couples TRBV6-5 to TRBJ1-4; D gene uncertain. CDR3 DNA: TGTGCCAGCAGTTACGCTCCACGGAGGAATGGAAAACTGTTTTTT. It is translated as CASSYAPRRNGKLFF.